This TCR beta chain derives from a study of identical twins. General study results and limits: Abundant beta clonotypes from cord blood had fewer insertions, unlike memory repertoires, which showed none.

On this clonotype: Its target is not known.

Each CDR3 protein gets one entry after TCRdb re-called the 5' RACE reads with MiXCR. The sample includes about 570,000 distinct CDR3 sequences, roughly 9.5% of them seen just once. V trimming: 7 bases; J trimming: 3 bases; junction bases outside the gene matches: 5. This CDR3 is built from 13 residues. The germline gives CDR1 MNHEY, CDR2 SMNVEV (reference sequence). This sample also belongs to another study, concerning yellow fever vaccine responses in identical twins.

The receptor's source is a woman aged 18-30 years in good health. V usage is TRBV27 and J usage is TRBJ2-7; 8 bases fit TRBD2. The sequencing input was PBMCs. The CDR3 nucleotides read TGTGCCAGCAAGGGACTAGATTACTACGAGCAGTACTTC. This codes for CASKGLDYYEQYF.